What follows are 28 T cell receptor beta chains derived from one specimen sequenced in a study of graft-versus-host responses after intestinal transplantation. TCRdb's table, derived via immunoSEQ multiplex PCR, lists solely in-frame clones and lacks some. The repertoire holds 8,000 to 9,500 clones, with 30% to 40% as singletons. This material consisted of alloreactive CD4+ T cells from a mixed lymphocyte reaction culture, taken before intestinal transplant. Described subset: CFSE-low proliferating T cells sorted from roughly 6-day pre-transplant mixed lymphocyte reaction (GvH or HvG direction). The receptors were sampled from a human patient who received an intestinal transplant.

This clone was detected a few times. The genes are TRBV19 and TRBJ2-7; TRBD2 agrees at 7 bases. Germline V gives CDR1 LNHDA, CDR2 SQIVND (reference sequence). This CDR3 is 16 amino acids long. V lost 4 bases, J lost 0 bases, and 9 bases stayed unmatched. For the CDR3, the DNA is TGTGCCAGTAGTAGACTAAGCGGGGTTGGCTCCTACGAGCAGTACTTC. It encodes CASSRLSGVGSYEQYF.

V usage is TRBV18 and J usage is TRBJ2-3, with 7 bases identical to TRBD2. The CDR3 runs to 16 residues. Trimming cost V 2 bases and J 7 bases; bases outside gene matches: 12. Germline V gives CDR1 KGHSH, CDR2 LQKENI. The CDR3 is CASSPLTSAGAHTQYF. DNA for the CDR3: TGTGCCAGCTCACCATTAACTAGCGCAGGTGCACATACGCAGTATTTT.

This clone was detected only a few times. The CDR3: CASSTQGVVQPQHF. Written as DNA, the CDR3 is TGTGCCAGTAGTACACAGGGTGTCGTTCAGCCCCAGCATTTT. The chain carries TRBV19 and TRBJ1-5; weak D call: TRBD1 (6 bases). With 4 bases removed from V and 6 bases from J, the gap between germline ends came to 13 bases. CDR3 length: 14 residues. Germline loops: CDR1 LNHDA, CDR2 SQIVND (reference sequence). The variable domain in full, completed from reference TRBV19 and TRBJ1-5, reads DGGITQSPKYLFRKEGQNVTLSCEQNLNHDAMYWYRQDPGQGLRLIYYSQIVNDFQKGDIAEGYSVSREKKESFPLTVTSAQKNPTAFYLCASSTQGVVQPQHFGDGTRLSIL.

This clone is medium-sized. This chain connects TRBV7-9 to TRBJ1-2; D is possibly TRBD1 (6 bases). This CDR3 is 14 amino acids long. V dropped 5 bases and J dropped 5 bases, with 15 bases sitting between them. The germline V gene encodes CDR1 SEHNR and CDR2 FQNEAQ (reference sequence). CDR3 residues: CASSPGTFLYGYTF. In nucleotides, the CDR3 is TGTGCCAGCAGCCCCGGGACATTTTTGTATGGCTACACCTTC.

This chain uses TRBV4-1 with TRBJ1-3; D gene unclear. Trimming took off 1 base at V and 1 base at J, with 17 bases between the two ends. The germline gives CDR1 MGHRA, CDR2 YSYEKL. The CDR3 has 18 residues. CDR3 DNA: TGCGCCAGCAGCCAAGTCGGGTTCGCCACTAGATCTGGAAACACCATATATTTT. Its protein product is CASSQVGFATRSGNTIYF.

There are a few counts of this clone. The CDR3 nucleotides are TGTGCCACCCGAGGGGGACAGCCCCCGAGGTACGAGCAGTACTTC. Encoded protein: CATRGGQPPRYEQYF. This chain connects TRBV10-3 to TRBJ2-7, with TRBD1 identical over 7 bases. Germline V gene sequence: CDR1 ENHRY, CDR2 SYGVKD. J gave up 4 bases and V 10 bases, and 16 bases lay outside the gene matches. This CDR3 region has 15 residues.

The CDR3 DNA reads as TGTGCCAGCTCACCGCAGGTTTATAATTCACCCCTCCACTTT. The encoded protein is CASSPQVYNSPLHF. The V gene is TRBV18, the J gene TRBJ1-6; D unclear. Germline CDR1 and CDR2: KGHSH and LQKENI. Trimming left V 3 bases short and J 4 bases short, with 7 bases between. The CDR3 covers 14 residues.

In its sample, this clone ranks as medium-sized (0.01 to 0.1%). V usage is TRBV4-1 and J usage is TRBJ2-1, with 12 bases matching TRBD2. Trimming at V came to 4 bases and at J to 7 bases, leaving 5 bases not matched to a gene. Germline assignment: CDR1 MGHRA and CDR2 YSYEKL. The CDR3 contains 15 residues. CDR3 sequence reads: CASSPTSGRNNEQFF. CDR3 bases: TGCGCCAGCAGCCCGACTAGCGGGAGAAATAATGAGCAGTTCTTC.

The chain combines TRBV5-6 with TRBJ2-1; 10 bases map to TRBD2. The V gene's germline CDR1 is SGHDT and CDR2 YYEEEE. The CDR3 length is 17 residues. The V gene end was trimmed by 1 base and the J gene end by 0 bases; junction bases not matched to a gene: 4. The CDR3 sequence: CASSLRSGGASYNEQFF. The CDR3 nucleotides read TGTGCCAGCAGCTTGAGGAGCGGGGGGGCCTCCTACAATGAGCAGTTCTTC.

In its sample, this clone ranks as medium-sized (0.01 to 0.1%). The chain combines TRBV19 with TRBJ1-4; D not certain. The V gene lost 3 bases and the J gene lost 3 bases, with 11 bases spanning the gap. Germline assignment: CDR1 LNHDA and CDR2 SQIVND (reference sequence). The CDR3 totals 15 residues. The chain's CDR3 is CASSILGRPNEKLFF. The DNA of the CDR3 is TGTGCCAGTAGTATCCTTGGCAGGCCTAATGAAAAACTGTTTTTT.

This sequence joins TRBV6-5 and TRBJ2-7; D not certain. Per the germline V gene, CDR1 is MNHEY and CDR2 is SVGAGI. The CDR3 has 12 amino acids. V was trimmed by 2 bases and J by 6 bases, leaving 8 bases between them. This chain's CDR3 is CASSYVGGEQYF. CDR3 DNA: TGTGCCAGCAGTTACGTTGGCGGCGAGCAGTACTTC.

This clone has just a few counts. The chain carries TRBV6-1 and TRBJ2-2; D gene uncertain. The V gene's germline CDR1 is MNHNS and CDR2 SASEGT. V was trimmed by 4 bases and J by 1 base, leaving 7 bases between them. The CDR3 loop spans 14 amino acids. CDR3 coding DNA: TGTGCCAGCAGTGTACAGCTGAACACCGGGGAGCTGTTTTTT. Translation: CASSVQLNTGELFF.

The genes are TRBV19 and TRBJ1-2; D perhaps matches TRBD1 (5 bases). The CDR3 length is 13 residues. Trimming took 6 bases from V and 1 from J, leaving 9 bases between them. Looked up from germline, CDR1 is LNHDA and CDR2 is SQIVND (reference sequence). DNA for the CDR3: TGTGCCAGTAGGAGACAGTTTAACTATGGCTACACCTTC. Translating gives CASRRQFNYGYTF.

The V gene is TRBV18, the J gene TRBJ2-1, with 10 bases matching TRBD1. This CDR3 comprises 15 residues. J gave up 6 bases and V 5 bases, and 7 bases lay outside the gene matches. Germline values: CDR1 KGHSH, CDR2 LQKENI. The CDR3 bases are TGTGCCAGCTCAGCCGGGACAGGGGTAGGCAATGAGCAGTTCTTC. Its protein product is CASSAGTGVGNEQFF.

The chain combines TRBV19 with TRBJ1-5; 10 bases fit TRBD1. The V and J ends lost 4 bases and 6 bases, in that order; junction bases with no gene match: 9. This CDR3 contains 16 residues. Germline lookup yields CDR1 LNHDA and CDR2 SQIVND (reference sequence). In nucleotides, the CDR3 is TGTGCCAGTAGTAGTCGGGACAGGGGAGTTGGTCAGCCCCAGCATTTT. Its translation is CASSSRDRGVGQPQHF.

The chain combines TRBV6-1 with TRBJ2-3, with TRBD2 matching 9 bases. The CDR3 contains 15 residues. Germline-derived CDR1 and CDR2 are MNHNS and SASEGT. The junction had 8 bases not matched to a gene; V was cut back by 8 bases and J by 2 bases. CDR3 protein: CASGLLAGTTDTQYF. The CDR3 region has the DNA TGTGCCAGCGGTCTTCTAGCGGGGACCACAGATACGCAGTATTTT.

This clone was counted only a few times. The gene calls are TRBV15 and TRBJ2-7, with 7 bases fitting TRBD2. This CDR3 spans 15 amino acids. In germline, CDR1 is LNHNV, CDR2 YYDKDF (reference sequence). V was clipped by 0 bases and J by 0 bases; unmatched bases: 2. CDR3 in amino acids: CATSRDIAGSYEQYF. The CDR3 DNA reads TGTGCCACCAGCAGAGATATAGCGGGCTCCTACGAGCAGTACTTC.

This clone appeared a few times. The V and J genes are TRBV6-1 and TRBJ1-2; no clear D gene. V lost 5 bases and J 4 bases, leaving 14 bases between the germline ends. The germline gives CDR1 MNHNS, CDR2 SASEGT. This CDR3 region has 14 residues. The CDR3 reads CASSPRGIRYGYTF. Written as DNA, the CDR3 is TGTGCCAGCAGTCCCCGAGGGATCCGCTATGGCTACACCTTC.

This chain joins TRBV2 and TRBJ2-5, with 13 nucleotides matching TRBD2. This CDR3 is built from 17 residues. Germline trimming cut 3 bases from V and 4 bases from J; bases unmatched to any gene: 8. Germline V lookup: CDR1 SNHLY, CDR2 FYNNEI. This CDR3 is CASSDPVLAGGLETQYF. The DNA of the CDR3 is TGTGCCAGCAGTGATCCTGTACTAGCGGGAGGGCTAGAGACCCAGTACTTC.

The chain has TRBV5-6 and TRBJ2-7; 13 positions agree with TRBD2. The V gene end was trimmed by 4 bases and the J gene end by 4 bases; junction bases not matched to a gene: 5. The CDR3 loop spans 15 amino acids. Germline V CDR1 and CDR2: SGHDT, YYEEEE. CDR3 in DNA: TGTGCCAGCAGCGCGGGACTAGCGGGGCTTTACGAGCAGTACTTC. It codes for CASSAGLAGLYEQYF.

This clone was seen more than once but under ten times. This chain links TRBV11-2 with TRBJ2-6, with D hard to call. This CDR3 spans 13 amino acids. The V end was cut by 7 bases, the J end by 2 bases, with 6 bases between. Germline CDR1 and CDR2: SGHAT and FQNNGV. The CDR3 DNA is TGTGCCAGCACCTTCGCTGGGGCCAACGTCCTGACTTTC. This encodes CASTFAGANVLTF.

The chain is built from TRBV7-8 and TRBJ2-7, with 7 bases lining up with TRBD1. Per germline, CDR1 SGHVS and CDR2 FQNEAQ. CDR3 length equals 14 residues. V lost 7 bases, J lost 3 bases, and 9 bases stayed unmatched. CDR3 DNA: TGTGCCAGCAACCCCGGGACAGCTCTCTACGAGCAGTACTTC. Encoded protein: CASNPGTALYEQYF.

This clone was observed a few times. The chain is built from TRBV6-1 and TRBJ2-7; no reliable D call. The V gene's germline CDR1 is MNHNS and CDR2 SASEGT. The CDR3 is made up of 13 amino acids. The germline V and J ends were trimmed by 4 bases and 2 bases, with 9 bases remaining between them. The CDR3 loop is CASSGPPTYEQYF. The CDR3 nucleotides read TGTGCCAGCAGTGGTCCTCCTACCTACGAGCAGTACTTC.

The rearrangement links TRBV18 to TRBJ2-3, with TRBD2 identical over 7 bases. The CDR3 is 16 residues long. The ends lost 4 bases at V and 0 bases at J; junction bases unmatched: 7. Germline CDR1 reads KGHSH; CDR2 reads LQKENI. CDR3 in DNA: TGTGCCAGCTCACTACGGAAGGGAGGGAGCACAGATACGCAGTATTTT. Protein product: CASSLRKGGSTDTQYF.

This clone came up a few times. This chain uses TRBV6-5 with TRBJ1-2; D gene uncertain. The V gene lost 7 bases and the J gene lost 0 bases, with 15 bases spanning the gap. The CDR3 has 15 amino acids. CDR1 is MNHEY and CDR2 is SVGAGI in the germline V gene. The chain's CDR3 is CASTQGRAPNYGYTF. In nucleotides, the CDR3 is TGTGCCAGCACCCAAGGGAGGGCCCCTAACTATGGCTACACCTTC.

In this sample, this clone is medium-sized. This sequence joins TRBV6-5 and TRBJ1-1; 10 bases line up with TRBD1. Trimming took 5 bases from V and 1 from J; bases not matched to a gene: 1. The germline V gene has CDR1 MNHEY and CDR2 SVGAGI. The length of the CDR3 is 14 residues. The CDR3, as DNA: TGTGCCAGCAGTCGGACAGGGGGGAACACTGAAGCTTTCTTT. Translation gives CASSRTGGNTEAFF.

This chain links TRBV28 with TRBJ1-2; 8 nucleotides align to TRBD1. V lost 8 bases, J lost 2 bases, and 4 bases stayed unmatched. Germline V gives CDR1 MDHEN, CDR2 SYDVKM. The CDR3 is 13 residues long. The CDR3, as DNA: TGTGCCAGCCGGACAGGGTTCAACTATGGCTACACCTTC. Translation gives CASRTGFNYGYTF.

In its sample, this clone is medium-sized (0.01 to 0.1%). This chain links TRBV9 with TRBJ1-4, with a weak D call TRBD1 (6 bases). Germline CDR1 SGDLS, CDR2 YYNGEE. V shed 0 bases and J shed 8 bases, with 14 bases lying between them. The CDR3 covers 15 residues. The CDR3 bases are TGTGCCAGCAGCGTAGGCTCAGGGGTTGGCGAAAAACTGTTTTTT. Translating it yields CASSVGSGVGEKLFF. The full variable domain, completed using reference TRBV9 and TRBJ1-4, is DSGVTQTPKHLITATGQRVTLRCSPRSGDLSVYWYQQSLDQGLQFLIQYYNGEERAKGNILERFSAQQFPDLHSELNLSSLELGDSALYFCASSVGSGVGEKLFFGSGTQLSVL.